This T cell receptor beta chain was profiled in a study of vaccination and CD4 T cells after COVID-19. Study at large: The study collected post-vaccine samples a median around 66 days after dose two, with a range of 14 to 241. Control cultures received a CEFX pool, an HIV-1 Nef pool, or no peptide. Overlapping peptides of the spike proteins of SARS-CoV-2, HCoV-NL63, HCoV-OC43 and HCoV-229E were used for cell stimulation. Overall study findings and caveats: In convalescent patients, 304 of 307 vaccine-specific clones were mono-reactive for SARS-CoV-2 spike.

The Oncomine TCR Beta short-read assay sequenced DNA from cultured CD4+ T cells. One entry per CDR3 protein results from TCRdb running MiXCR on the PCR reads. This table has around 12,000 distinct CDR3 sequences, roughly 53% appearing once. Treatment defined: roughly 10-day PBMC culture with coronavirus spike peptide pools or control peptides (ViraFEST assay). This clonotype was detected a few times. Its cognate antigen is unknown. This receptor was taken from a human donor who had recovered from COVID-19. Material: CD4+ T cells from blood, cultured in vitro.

The CDR3 protein is CAISESRDNDQPQHF. The CDR3 DNA reads as TGTGCCATCAGTGAGAGCAGGGATAATGATCAGCCCCAGCATTTT. This chain uses TRBV10-3 with TRBJ1-5; a possible D gene is TRBD1 (5 bases). V shed 2 bases and J shed 5 bases, with 13 bases lying between them. Germline CDR1 is ENHRY and CDR2 is SYGVKD. CDR3 length: 15 amino acids.